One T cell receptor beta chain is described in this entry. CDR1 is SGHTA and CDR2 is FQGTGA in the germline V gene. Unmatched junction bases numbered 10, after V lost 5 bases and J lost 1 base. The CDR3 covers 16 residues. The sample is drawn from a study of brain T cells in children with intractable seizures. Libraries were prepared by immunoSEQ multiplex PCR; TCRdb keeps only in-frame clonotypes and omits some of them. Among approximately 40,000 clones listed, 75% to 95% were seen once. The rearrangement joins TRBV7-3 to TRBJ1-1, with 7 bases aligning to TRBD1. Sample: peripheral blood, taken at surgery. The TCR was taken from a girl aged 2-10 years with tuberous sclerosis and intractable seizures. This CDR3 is CASSDQQGMRNTEAFF. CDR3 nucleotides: TGTGCCAGCAGCGACCAACAGGGGATGAGGAACACTGAAGCTTTCTTT.